Following are 12 T cell receptor beta chains from one sample sequenced in a study of spatial heterogeneity in lung cancer. Time point given: sample taken at primary tumor resection. The sequenced material consisted of unsorted whole RNA from tumor, nontumor lung or frozen PBMC. MiXCR, applied by TCRdb to the 5' RACE reads, yields one record per CDR3 protein. The profile shows about 75,000 distinct CDR3 sequences, about an eighth of them singletons. Sequencing used PBMCs, obtained at surgery. The receptors here all came from a male donor with early-stage non-small cell lung cancer.

This clonotype was recorded at least ten times. V is TRBV9 and J is TRBJ2-5; 11 bases line up with TRBD2. This CDR3 region has 15 residues. Per germline, CDR1 SGDLS and CDR2 YYNGEE. Trimming removed 4 bases from V and 1 base from J; junction bases left unmatched: 3. CDR3: CASSHTSGSQETQYF. The CDR3, as DNA: TGTGCCAGCAGCCATACTAGCGGGAGCCAAGAGACCCAGTACTTC.

This clonotype was detected a few times. V usage is TRBV19 and J usage is TRBJ2-1, with a possible D match to TRBD1 (8 bases). Trimming removed 9 bases from V and 4 bases from J, with 19 bases in between. This CDR3 spans 15 amino acids. The germline CDR1 and CDR2 sequences are LNHDA and SQIVND (reference sequence). In nucleotides, the CDR3 is TGTGCCAGGGGAGCGGGGACAGGCCCTTACAATGAGCAGTTCTTC. Amino acids: CARGAGTGPYNEQFF.

This clonotype was picked up a small number of times. The chain is built from TRBV6-5 and TRBJ2-2; TRBD1 aligns across 7 bases. The CDR3 covers 16 residues. Germline loops: CDR1 MNHEY, CDR2 SVGAGI. J lost 6 bases, V lost 0 bases, and 7 bases had no gene match. CDR3 amino acids: CASSYSGTEGAGELFF. The DNA for the CDR3 is TGTGCCAGCAGTTACTCGGGGACAGAGGGAGCCGGGGAGCTGTTTTTT.

This clonotype occurred a few times. This chain joins TRBV12-3 or TRBV12-4 and TRBJ1-1; unclear D gene. With 6 bases removed from V and 5 bases from J, the gap between germline ends came to 13 bases. The CDR3 is 13 residues long. In nucleotides, the CDR3 is TGTGCCAGCAGCCTCACCGAGGGAACTGAAGCTTTCTTT. Amino acid sequence: CASSLTEGTEAFF.

The chain employs TRBV6-1 and TRBJ1-2; the match to TRBD1 covers 7 bases. Per germline, CDR1 MNHNS and CDR2 SASEGT. The CDR3 is made up of 15 amino acids. Germline trimming cut 0 bases from V and 0 bases from J; bases unmatched to any gene: 1. The CDR3 region has the DNA TGTGCCAGCAGTGAAGCGGGGACAGCTAACTATGGCTACACCTTC. It yields the protein CASSEAGTANYGYTF.

This clonotype was recorded many times. Relative to the germline gene, one junction end is altered; a read error may explain this. This sequence joins TRBV7-7 and TRBJ2-5; maybe TRBD1 (5 bases). The germline V gene has CDR1 SSHAT and CDR2 FNYEAQ (reference sequence). The CDR3 contains 13 residues. CDR3 nucleotides: TGTGCTAGCAGCTTAGTAGGGGCCGAGACCCAGTACTTC. Protein sequence: CASSLVGAETQYF.

The chain is built from TRBV12-3 or TRBV12-4 and TRBJ2-1; D gene unclear. The CDR3 has 14 amino acids. V was trimmed by 5 bases and J by 7 bases, leaving 15 bases between them. In DNA, the CDR3 is TGTGCCAGCAGTCTTATAGGGCCGCGTAATGAGCAGTTCTTC. It encodes CASSLIGPRNEQFF.

CDR3 DNA sequence: TGCAGCGTTGGCTCAGGGGGCTTGAACACTGAAGCTTTCTTT. It yields the protein CSVGSGGLNTEAFF. This rearrangement joins TRBV29-1 to TRBJ1-1, with 8 bases aligning to TRBD1. The CDR3 sequence is 14 residues long. With 4 bases clipped from V and 0 bases from J, the junction kept 4 bases outside the gene matches. The germline V gene encodes CDR1 SQVTM and CDR2 ANQGSEA. The variable domain in full, completed from reference TRBV29-1 and TRBJ1-1, reads SAVISQKPSRDICQRGTSLTIQCQVDSQVTMMFWYRQQPGQSLTLIATANQGSEATYESGFVIDKFPISRPNLTFSTLTVSNMSPEDSSIYLCSVGSGGLNTEAFFGQGTRLTVV.

V and J are TRBV7-2 and TRBJ2-7; maybe TRBD2 (5 bases). The germline V gene has CDR1 SGHTA and CDR2 FQGNSA. With 1 base removed from V and 3 bases from J, the gap between germline ends came to 13 bases. This CDR3 is built from 15 residues. CDR3 sequence: CASSLEFASHYEQYF. The CDR3 DNA reads TGTGCCAGCAGCTTAGAGTTTGCTAGCCACTACGAGCAGTACTTC.

The chain is built from TRBV20-1 and TRBJ1-6; D uncertain. There are 16 residues in the CDR3. The ends were cut back, 0 bases at V and 0 bases at J, with 9 bases in the middle. Germline CDR1 and CDR2: DFQATT and SNEGSKA (reference sequence). CDR3 in amino acids: CSARDMGSSYNSPLHF. The CDR3 region has the DNA TGCAGTGCTAGAGATATGGGCAGCTCCTATAATTCACCCCTCCACTTT.

This rearrangement joins TRBV20-1 to TRBJ2-7; 11 nucleotides align to TRBD1. The CDR3 is made up of 14 amino acids. V lost 5 bases and J lost 4; bases outside the gene matches: 7. Germline-derived CDR1 and CDR2 are DFQATT and SNEGSKA (reference sequence). CDR3 sequence (DNA): TGCAGTGCTGACCGGGACAGGGGGAGGTACGAGCAGTACTTC. This sequence encodes CSADRDRGRYEQYF.

As DNA, the CDR3 is TGTGCCAGCAGCCCGACAGGGGCCCAAGAGACCCAGTACTTC. Encoded protein: CASSPTGAQETQYF. V usage is TRBV11-2 and J usage is TRBJ2-5; 8 bases are a match to TRBD1. In germline, CDR1 is SGHAT, CDR2 FQNNGV. V lost 5 bases to trimming and J lost 1 base; unmatched junction nucleotides: 3. This CDR3 is built from 14 residues. Full variable domain (missing parts from reference TRBV11-2 and TRBJ2-5): EAGVAQSPRYKIIEKRQSVAFWCNPISGHATLYWYQQILGQGPKLLIQFQNNGVVDDSQLPKDRFSAERLKGVDSTLKIQPAKLEDSAVYLCASSPTGAQETQYFGPGTRLLVL.